These 20 T cell receptor beta chains share one sample of origin, sequenced in a study of blood T cells in healthy people across ages. A second PCR, run for roughly 7 to 11 cycles, used a sample-barcoded 5' primer plus a J-beta primer mix. TCRdb redid the calling of the 5' RACE reads with MiXCR, one entry per CDR3 protein. The data show about 720,000 distinct CDR3 sequences, around 25% seen once. These same data were also listed under a study on T cells of mothers and their children.

The sequenced material came from blood. All receptors come from a boy younger than 18 in good health.

This clonotype was detected ten times or more. The chain couples TRBV7-9 to TRBJ1-4; 7 bases match TRBD1. Germline lookup yields CDR1 SEHNR and CDR2 FQNEAQ (reference sequence). The CDR3 totals 14 residues. Trimming cost V 5 bases and J 4 bases; bases outside gene matches: 4. The CDR3 loop reads CASSQGQLNEKLFF. CDR3 nucleotides: TGTGCCAGCAGCCAGGGACAGCTTAATGAAAAACTGTTTTTT.

This chain uses TRBV2 with TRBJ2-3; 7 bases are a match to TRBD2. The CDR3 loop spans 15 amino acids. CDR1 is SNHLY and CDR2 is FYNNEI in the germline V gene. The ends lost 7 bases at V and 2 bases at J; junction bases unmatched: 9. CDR3 residues: CASKKEGGDTDTQYF. The CDR3 nucleotides read TGTGCCAGCAAAAAGGAGGGAGGGGACACAGATACGCAGTATTTT.

The chain carries TRBV3-1 and TRBJ2-7; a weak D match, TRBD2 (7 bases). Germline CDR1 and CDR2: LGHDT and YNNKEL (reference sequence). The CDR3 totals 17 residues. V lost 0 bases and J lost 0, with 15 bases in between. The CDR3 loop is CASSQDLIAGASYEQYF. CDR3 DNA sequence: TGTGCCAGCAGCCAAGATCTTATTGCGGGGGCCTCCTACGAGCAGTACTTC.

This clonotype was seen ten or more times. The CDR3 DNA is TGTGCCAGCATCGATTGGACAGATCCCTCCACCGGGGAGCTGTTTTTT. Its protein is CASIDWTDPSTGELFF. The genes are TRBV6-2 or TRBV6-3 and TRBJ2-2; possible D gene TRBD1, 6 bases. Germline V gene lookup returns CDR1 MNHEY and CDR2 SVGEGT. V was shortened by 7 bases and J by 4 bases, with 19 bases between the two germline ends. The CDR3 consists of 16 residues.

The chain has TRBV20-1 and TRBJ2-5; D is possibly TRBD2 (7 bases). The germline gives CDR1 DFQATT, CDR2 SNEGSKA (reference sequence). V lost 2 bases and J 4 bases, leaving 23 bases between the germline ends. The CDR3 is 17 amino acids. CDR3 sequence: CSARFSDGRGLRETQYF. The CDR3 DNA reads as TGCAGTGCTAGATTCTCCGATGGGCGGGGGCTACGAGAGACCCAGTACTTC.

The CDR3 DNA sequence: TGCAGTGCCAGGGACCTGACCAATGAGCAGTTCTTC. Its translation: CSARDLTNEQFF. V usage is TRBV20-1 and J usage is TRBJ2-5, with D perhaps assigned TRBD1 or TRBD2 (5 bases each). The last part of the DNA fits TRBJ2-1 better; the J call may be wrong. Germline V CDR1 and CDR2: DFQATT, SNEGSKA (reference sequence). This CDR3 has 12 amino acids.

The chain's CDR3 is CASSLVATEAFF. Written as DNA, the CDR3 is TGTGCCAGCAGCTTAGTAGCGACTGAAGCTTTCTTT. The gene calls are TRBV7-9 and TRBJ1-1; D ambiguous. The CDR3 length is 12 residues. Trimming pared 1 base from V and 5 bases from J, leaving 5 bases between. Germline CDR1 and CDR2: SEHNR and FQNEAQ (reference sequence).

The chain has TRBV2 and TRBJ2-1, with D possibly being TRBD2 (6 bases). Deletions cut 8 bases from V and 8 bases from J, with 16 bases between. The CDR3 covers 13 residues. Germline V CDR1 and CDR2: SNHLY, FYNNEI. CDR3 protein: CASDLGGADEQFF. DNA for the CDR3: TGTGCCAGCGACCTGGGAGGTGCCGATGAGCAGTTCTTC.

This clonotype was detected a few times. The chain uses TRBV4-1 and TRBJ1-4; TRBD1 is a possible D gene (5 bases). The CDR3 length is 17 residues. CDR1 and CDR2 (germline): MGHRA, YSYEKL. V was pared by 4 bases and J by 0 bases, with 15 bases between. The DNA of the CDR3 is TGCGCCAGCAGCCCAGACGGGACGACGGCAACTAATGAAAAACTGTTTTTT. Amino acid sequence: CASSPDGTTATNEKLFF.

Notes on this clonotype: The germline gene is not matched at one end of the junction; a read error may be the cause. This chain uses TRBV5-1 with TRBJ2-5, with 8 bases identical to TRBD2. Per the germline V gene, CDR1 is SGHRS and CDR2 is YFSETQ. There are 15 residues in the CDR3. CDR3 DNA sequence: TGCACCAGCAGCTTGGAGGGACTAGGCGGAGAGACCCAGTACTTC. Protein product: CTSSLEGLGGETQYF.

This chain joins TRBV7-6 and TRBJ1-1; D is possibly TRBD1 (5 bases). The CDR3 has 14 amino acids. V gave up 5 bases and J gave up 3 bases, with 13 bases separating them. The germline V gene has CDR1 SGHVS and CDR2 FNYEAQ. This CDR3 reads CASSTRGGDTEAFF. In DNA form, the CDR3 reads TGTGCCAGCAGCACCCGTGGGGGGGACACTGAAGCTTTCTTT.

The chain recombines TRBV27 with TRBJ2-3; D might be TRBD2 (5 bases). There are 11 residues in the CDR3. CDR1 and CDR2 (germline): MNHEY, SMNVEV (reference sequence). V lost 5 bases to trimming and J lost 7 bases, with 7 bases between them. For the CDR3, the DNA is TGTGCCAGCAGTGGGGAGAATACGCAGTATTTT. Residues: CASSGENTQYF.

This rearrangement joins TRBV5-1 to TRBJ1-1; tentatively, D is TRBD1 (5 bases). Per germline, CDR1 SGHRS and CDR2 YFSETQ. V was pared by 4 bases and J by 7 bases, with 17 bases between. The CDR3 has 14 amino acids. In nucleotides, the CDR3 is TGCGCCAGCAGCGACGGGCCCTCGAGGGGTGAAGCTTTCTTT. This translates into CASSDGPSRGEAFF.

This clonotype came up once. The V and J genes are TRBV7-3 and TRBJ2-2; 8 bases align to TRBD1. CDR1 is SGHTA and CDR2 is FQGTGA in the germline V gene. J lost 5 bases, V lost 6 bases, and 11 bases had no gene match. This CDR3 comprises 16 residues. CDR3 loop: CASSPGGALGTGELFF. The DNA of the CDR3 is TGTGCCAGCAGTCCAGGGGGCGCACTGGGGACCGGGGAGCTGTTTTTT.

The chain recombines TRBV4-1 with TRBJ2-7; weak D call: TRBD2 (7 bases). V was cut by 1 base and J by 7 bases, with 26 bases left in between. CDR1 and CDR2 (germline): MGHRA, YSYEKL. The length of the CDR3 is 18 residues. The DNA for the CDR3 is TGCGCCAGCAGCCAAGTTGGAACAGGGCACCTAGTCGGGGGGGAGCAGTACTTC. This translates into CASSQVGTGHLVGGEQYF.

For this clonotype: No conserved phenylalanine or tryptophan is present at the end of the CDR3, so a read error is the likely explanation. The chain joins TRBV27 to TRBJ2-1, with D possibly matching TRBD1 (6 bases). V was pared by 1 base and J by 2 bases, with 9 bases between. Germline-derived CDR1 and CDR2 are MNHEY and SMNVEV (reference sequence). The CDR3 sequence is 15 residues long. CDR3 in amino acids: CASSLLDSAYNEQFL. DNA for the CDR3: TGTGCCAGCAGTTTATTGGACAGCGCCTACAATGAGCAGTTCTTG.

This clonotype was seen only a few times. The J gene is TRBJ1-2, the V gene TRBV12-3 or TRBV12-4; 7 bases line up with TRBD1. There are 13 residues in the CDR3. With V trimmed by 7 bases and J by 3 bases, 5 bases remained unmatched. The CDR3 is CASKRDSDYGYTF. CDR3 nucleotide sequence: TGTGCCAGCAAGAGGGACAGTGACTATGGCTACACCTTC.

V gene TRBV20-1 combines with J gene TRBJ2-7; weak D call: TRBD1 (6 bases). Germline CDR1 DFQATT, CDR2 SNEGSKA (reference sequence). The CDR3 runs to 12 residues. This CDR3 reads CSLQGLSYEQYF. CDR3 bases: TGCAGCCTACAGGGATTGAGCTACGAGCAGTACTTC.

Only a few counts were recorded for this clonotype. V gene TRBV7-3 combines with J gene TRBJ2-5; a weak D match, TRBD2 (6 bases). The CDR3 runs 14 residues. Trimming removed 1 base from V and 7 bases from J, with 13 bases in between. Per the germline V gene, CDR1 is SGHTA and CDR2 is FQGTGA. For the CDR3, the DNA is TGTGCCAGCAGCTTAAACCCGGGGGTAGGGACCCAGTACTTC. Its protein is CASSLNPGVGTQYF.

This clonotype has a handful of counts. The chain uses TRBV5-1 and TRBJ2-5, with 7 bases that match TRBD1. Germline trimming cut 4 bases from V and 5 bases from J; bases unmatched to any gene: 8. Germline V gene lookup returns CDR1 SGHRS and CDR2 YFSETQ. The CDR3 covers 14 residues. In DNA, the CDR3 is TGCGCCAGCAGCCGAGGCGTACAGGGGGAGACCCAGTACTTC. Translation gives CASSRGVQGETQYF. The variable domain in full, completed from reference TRBV5-1 and TRBJ2-5, reads KAGVTQTPRYLIKTRGQQVTLSCSPISGHRSVSWYQQTPGQGLQFLFEYFSETQRNKGNFPGRFSGRQFSNSRSEMNVSTLELGDSALYLCASSRGVQGETQYFGPGTRLLVL.